This TCR beta chain stems from a study of molecular identifiers for immune sequencing clone quantification. Deletions cut 9 bases from V and 4 bases from J, with 18 bases between. CDR3 size: 14 residues. The germline V gene has CDR1 SEHNR and CDR2 FQNEAQ (reference sequence). This clonotype occurred many times. When naive CD8 T cells were sorted, they were gated as CD8+CD4-CCR7+CD45RA+. TCRdb passed the PCR reads through MiXCR, listing each CDR3 protein once. The sample holds about 97,000 distinct CDR3 sequences; 20% to 30% are singletons and the top ten take 0.85% to 0.95%. This chain connects TRBV7-9 to TRBJ1-2; D gene unclear. This clonotype was obtained from a human donor in good health. Some libraries in this study had Jurkat cell RNA spiked in. The sequenced sample was naive CD8+ T cells from blood, with Jurkat cell RNA spiked in. This sample's subset: FACS-sorted CD8+CD4-CCR7+CD45RA+ naive T cells. CDR3 coding DNA: TGTGCCAGTTCGCCGCCAACAAAACCCTATGGCTACACCTTC. This encodes CASSPPTKPYGYTF.